This entry features one T cell receptor beta chain sequence. Its cognate antigen is unknown. The data are from a study of cytomegalovirus exposure and HLA in healthy donors. General study points: Most TCRs appeared rarely, but some public TCRs recurred in many donors. Reports indicate that TCR beta sequences accurately predicted the HLA-A and HLA-B alleles of most subjects. DRB1 showed the most TCR associations and HLA-C the fewest in a later analysis, as rates varied by HLA locus. Donors were assumed by presence/absence analyses to have roughly uniform sequencing depth.

Both 60 Vbeta primers and 13 Jbeta primers went into the PCR. Profiling relied on immunoSEQ multiplex PCR, and the TCRdb table lists in-frame clones only, not all of them. The sample shows about 80,000 clones, roughly 76% of them seen only once. Germline V gene sequence: CDR1 SGHRS, CDR2 YFSETQ. Trimming removed 3 bases at V and 2 bases at J, with 8 bases between. The CDR3 contains 13 residues. This TCR was sampled from a woman between 35 and 50 years old in good health and CMV-seronegative. Material: PBMCs. J is TRBJ1-2 and V is TRBV5-1; D uncertain. In DNA, the CDR3 is TGCGCCAGCAGCTCGGAGAACAACTATGGCTACACCTTC. It encodes CASSSENNYGYTF.